Presented here are 25 T cell receptor beta chains from one specimen sequenced in a study of blood T cell repertoires in COVID-19. Sequenced by immunoSEQ multiplex PCR; TCRdb stores in-frame clones only, minus some. The sample carries around 300,000 clones, more than 75% recorded once. The sequenced material came from peripheral blood. The receptors derive from a woman in her forties or fifties with active or convalescent COVID-19.

In DNA form, the CDR3 reads TGCGCCAGCAGCTTCTACGGGGGTACCGGGGAGCTGTTTTTT. This sequence encodes CASSFYGGTGELFF. V usage is TRBV5-1 and J usage is TRBJ2-2, with D possibly TRBD2 on 6 matching bases. The V and J ends lost 2 bases and 5 bases respectively, with 10 bases between them. The V gene's germline CDR1 is SGHRS and CDR2 YFSETQ. The CDR3 extends over 14 amino acids.

Only a few counts were recorded for this clone. The chain combines TRBV6-2 or TRBV6-3 with TRBJ1-6, with D uncertain. The germline V gene encodes CDR1 MNHEY and CDR2 SVGEGT. CDR3 size: 14 residues. V was cut by 2 bases and J by 5 bases, with 7 bases left in between. The CDR3 here is CASSYGQNNSPLHF. CDR3 bases: TGTGCCAGCAGTTACGGGCAGAATAATTCACCCCTCCACTTT.

The chain joins TRBV10-3 to TRBJ2-3, with 9 bases aligning to TRBD2. Germline V gene data show CDR1 as ENHRY and CDR2 as SYGVKD. Trimming at V came to 6 bases and at J to 0 bases, leaving 4 bases not matched to a gene. CDR3 size: 15 residues. The CDR3 region is CAIRQGLASTDTQYF. As DNA, the CDR3 is TGTGCCATCAGACAAGGACTAGCGAGCACAGATACGCAGTATTTT.

DNA for the CDR3: TGTGCCAGCAGCGTGGACCCAGCAACTAATGAAAAACTGTTTTTT. It codes for CASSVDPATNEKLFF. The gene calls are TRBV5-4 and TRBJ1-4, with D unclear. Germline V gene sequence: CDR1 SGHNT, CDR2 YYREEE (reference sequence). Deletions cut 4 bases from V and 0 bases from J, with 10 bases between. There are 15 residues in the CDR3.

This chain joins TRBV12-3 or TRBV12-4 and TRBJ2-2, with D possibly being TRBD2 (5 bases). This CDR3 region has 12 residues. Trimming removed 4 bases at V and 6 bases at J, with 6 bases between. The CDR3 region has the DNA TGTGCCAGCAGTTCGAGGGCCGGGGAGCTGTTTTTT. Protein: CASSSRAGELFF.

V and J are TRBV7-8 and TRBJ1-1; 7 bases are shared with TRBD1. This CDR3 region has 17 residues. Germline CDR1 and CDR2: SGHVS and FQNEAQ. V trimming: 3 bases; J trimming: 0 bases; junction bases outside the gene matches: 10. The DNA of the CDR3 is TGTGCCAGCAGCTTCGACAGGGTAGGGGGAATGAACACTGAAGCTTTCTTT. Translating gives CASSFDRVGGMNTEAFF. Based on the CDR3 plus reference TRBV7-8 and TRBJ1-1, the full variable domain is GAGVSQSPRYKVAKRGQDVALRCDPISGHVSLFWYQQALGQGPEFLTYFQNEAQLDKSGLPSDRFFAERPEGSVSTLKIQRTQQEDSAVYLCASSFDRVGGMNTEAFFGQGTRLTVV.

The rearrangement joins TRBV7-2 to TRBJ2-1; a possible D gene is TRBD1 (6 bases). V dropped 5 bases and J dropped 7 bases, with 15 bases sitting between them. Germline-derived CDR1 and CDR2 are SGHTA and FQGNSA. CDR3 length: 14 amino acids. The CDR3 reads CASSPVGRGNEQFF. Here the CDR3 DNA reads TGTGCCAGCAGCCCAGTCGGCAGGGGAAATGAGCAGTTCTTC. Complete variable domain (other parts from reference TRBV7-2 and TRBJ2-1): GAGVSQSPSNKVTEKGKDVELRCDPISGHTALYWYRQSLGQGLEFLIYFQGNSAPDKSGLPSDRFSAERTGGSVSTLTIQRTQQEDSAVYLCASSPVGRGNEQFFGPGTRLTVL.

The rearrangement joins TRBV7-3 to TRBJ2-3; weak D call: TRBD1 (6 bases). Trimming pared 4 bases from V and 4 bases from J, leaving 18 bases between. In germline, CDR1 is SGHTA, CDR2 FQGTGA. The CDR3 covers 16 residues. The CDR3 region has the DNA TGTGCCAGCAGCTCCACTGGACAGAAGCGAGCAGATACGCAGTATTTT. Amino acid sequence: CASSSTGQKRADTQYF.

V is TRBV6-2 or TRBV6-3 and J is TRBJ1-2, with unresolved D. The CDR3 sequence is 13 residues long. The V and J ends lost 4 bases and 1 base respectively, with 7 bases between them. The germline CDR1 and CDR2 sequences are MNHEY and SVGEGT. CDR3 DNA: TGTGCCAGCAGTTTTGGAGTTAACTATGGCTACACCTTC. Amino acids: CASSFGVNYGYTF.

In DNA form, the CDR3 reads TGTGCCAGCAGTGTTGGACTAGCGCCGAGCTCCTACGAGCAGTACTTC. It translates to CASSVGLAPSSYEQYF. The chain carries TRBV6-4 and TRBJ2-7, with TRBD2 matching over 9 bases. Germline lookup yields CDR1 MRHNA and CDR2 SNTAGT. Unmatched junction bases numbered 7, after V lost 4 bases and J lost 0 bases. The CDR3 loop spans 16 amino acids.

The V call is TRBV15, the J call TRBJ2-7; D may be TRBD1 (5 bases). V was shortened by 1 base and J by 6 bases, with 7 bases between the two germline ends. The germline V gene encodes CDR1 LNHNV and CDR2 YYDKDF (reference sequence). The CDR3 is 12 amino acids. The CDR3 here is CATSRVDSEQYF. The DNA of the CDR3 is TGTGCCACCAGCAGAGTTGACAGCGAGCAGTACTTC.

The V gene is TRBV10-3, the J gene TRBJ1-5; D not resolved. Germline V gene lookup returns CDR1 ENHRY and CDR2 SYGVKD. V lost 10 bases to trimming and J lost 2 bases, with 12 bases between them. The CDR3 runs to 13 residues. CDR3 sequence reads: CANSAGGNQPQHF. CDR3 coding DNA: TGTGCCAATTCAGCCGGGGGCAATCAGCCCCAGCATTTT.

A few counts support this clone. This sequence joins TRBV7-9 and TRBJ1-2, with 7 bases that match TRBD1. Unmatched junction bases numbered 11, after V lost 7 bases and J lost 6 bases. The CDR3 spans 14 residues. Germline-derived CDR1 and CDR2 are SEHNR and FQNEAQ (reference sequence). Here the CDR3 DNA reads TGTGCCAGCACCCGAGTGGAGGGGGCAGATGGCTACACCTTC. This translates into CASTRVEGADGYTF.

The chain combines TRBV30 with TRBJ1-4; 7 nucleotides match TRBD1. The CDR3 contains 14 residues. Germline CDR1 reads GTSNPN; CDR2 reads SVGIG (reference sequence). V shed 0 bases, J shed 6 bases, and the junction held 4 bases outside the gene matches. The CDR3 DNA follows: TGTGCCTGGAGTGTAGGAGGGGGCGATGAAAAACTGTTTTTT. It translates to CAWSVGGGDEKLFF.

The chain has TRBV4-3 and TRBJ2-5; 9 bases are a match to TRBD2. With 5 bases clipped from V and 5 bases from J, the junction kept 6 bases outside the gene matches. Germline V gene sequence: CDR1 LGHNA, CDR2 YSLEER. This CDR3 is 14 amino acids long. DNA of the CDR3: TGCGCCAGCAGCTTTGGACTAGCGAGGGAGACCCAGTACTTC. As protein: CASSFGLARETQYF.

V usage is TRBV4-2 and J usage is TRBJ2-5; the D gene is possibly TRBD2 (7 bases). V dropped 1 base and J dropped 3 bases, with 15 bases sitting between them. The CDR3 loop spans 16 amino acids. CDR1 is LGHNA and CDR2 is YNFKEQ in the germline V gene. The CDR3 protein is CASSQGPGGQEETQYF. CDR3 bases: TGTGCCAGCAGCCAAGGACCCGGGGGGCAGGAAGAGACCCAGTACTTC.

This sequence joins TRBV9 and TRBJ2-1; unclear D gene. In germline, CDR1 is SGDLS, CDR2 YYNGEE. CDR3 length equals 12 residues. Trimming shortened V by 7 bases and J by 6 bases, and 11 bases separated the two germline ends. The chain's CDR3 is CASSRASNEQFF. In DNA form, the CDR3 reads TGTGCCAGCTCCCGAGCGTCCAATGAGCAGTTCTTC.

The chain employs TRBV20-1 and TRBJ1-5; D possibly corresponds to TRBD1 (5 bases). The CDR3 spans 14 residues. Germline V gene sequence: CDR1 DFQATT, CDR2 SNEGSKA (reference sequence). Trimming pared 3 bases from V and 6 bases from J, leaving 15 bases between. In DNA, the CDR3 is TGCAGTGCTAGTAGGCAGGGACTTCCTCAGCCCCAGCATTTT. This codes for CSASRQGLPQPQHF.

The J gene is TRBJ1-1, the V gene TRBV20-1, with D tentatively TRBD1 (6 bases). Trimming removed 6 bases at V and 8 bases at J, with 13 bases between. The CDR3 runs 11 residues. Germline CDR1 reads DFQATT; CDR2 reads SNEGSKA (reference sequence). CDR3 sequence reads: CSALGDIEAFF. The CDR3, as DNA: TGCAGTGCGTTGGGGGACATCGAAGCTTTCTTT.

On this clone itself: This specimen includes other DNA sequences encoding the same CDR3. This sequence joins TRBV7-3 and TRBJ2-1, with 7 bases that match TRBD2. Germline CDR1 is SGHTA and CDR2 is FQGTGA. There are 14 residues in the CDR3. The junction had 4 bases not matched to a gene; V was cut back by 2 bases and J by 6 bases. As DNA, the CDR3 is TGTGCCAGCAGCTTAGCGGGGGTGGGCAATGAGCAGTTCTTC. As protein: CASSLAGVGNEQFF. The whole variable domain, filled in from reference TRBV7-3 and TRBJ2-1, reads GAGVSQTPSNKVTEKGKYVELRCDPISGHTALYWYRQSLGQGPEFLIYFQGTGAADDSGLPNDRFFAVRPEGSVSTLKIQRTERGDSAVYLCASSLAGVGNEQFFGPGTRLTVL.

This sequence joins TRBV13 and TRBJ2-7, with TRBD2 matching over 7 bases. Trimming cost V 1 base and J 9 bases; bases outside gene matches: 3. Germline assignment: CDR1 PRHDT and CDR2 FYEKMQ (reference sequence). The CDR3 is 12 residues long. Here the CDR3 reads CASSLDASGQYF. DNA of the CDR3: TGTGCCAGCAGCTTAGATGCTAGCGGGCAGTACTTC. Full variable domain (remainder filled in from reference TRBV13 and TRBJ2-7): AAGVIQSPRHLIKEKRETATLKCYPIPRHDTVYWYQQGPGQDPQFLISFYEKMQSDKGSIPDRFSAQQFSDYHSELNMSSLELGDSALYFCASSLDASGQYFGPGTRLTVT.

In nucleotides, the CDR3 is TGTGCCAGCAGTCTCCCGACAGGGGGGACCGCTGAAGCTTTCTTT. It is translated as CASSLPTGGTAEAFF. The chain recombines TRBV28 with TRBJ1-1; TRBD1 agrees at 9 bases. The CDR3 extends over 15 amino acids. The J segment lost 6 bases and the V segment lost 5 bases, leaving 10 bases of the junction unmatched. The V gene's germline CDR1 is MDHEN and CDR2 SYDVKM.

A few counts support this clone. The rearrangement joins TRBV28 to TRBJ1-2, with D unresolved. This CDR3 has 12 residues. The V gene's germline CDR1 is MDHEN and CDR2 SYDVKM. Trimming left V 4 bases short and J 7 bases short, with 10 bases between. The CDR3 sequence is CASSSPQAGYTF. CDR3 sequence (DNA): TGTGCCAGCAGTTCACCCCAGGCTGGCTACACCTTC.

CDR3 sequence (DNA): TGTGCCAGCAGCTTACTAGCGGTGGCCACAGATACGCAGTATTTT. Protein sequence: CASSLLAVATDTQYF. The chain uses TRBV7-2 and TRBJ2-3; 7 nucleotides line up with TRBD2. CDR1 is SGHTA, CDR2 FQGNSA, per germline. Losses at the gene ends were 2 bases for V and 2 bases for J; bases not matched to a gene: 4. The CDR3 length is 15 residues.

Comment on this clone: The junction departs from the called germline gene at one end, perhaps through a read error. V and J are TRBV7-2 and TRBJ2-1; D not certain. The CDR3 runs 14 residues. The germline CDR1 and CDR2 sequences are SGHTA and FQGNSA. The CDR3 loop is CASSFASSSNEQFF. The CDR3 DNA sequence: TGTGCCAGCAGCTTCGCCAGTTCCTCCAATGAGCAGTTCTTC.